The present T cell receptor beta chain was sequenced within a study of blood T cells in healthy people across ages. Primers used in a second PCR of about 7 to 12 cycles were a sample-barcoded 5' primer and a J-beta primer mix. TCRdb re-called the 5' RACE reads through MiXCR, storing one row per CDR3 protein. The sample lists 600,000 to 650,000 distinct CDR3 sequences, 45% to 65% seen once, with over 35% in the top ten. This CDR3 is 19 amino acids long. Trimming at V came to 2 bases and at J to 2 bases, leaving 12 bases not matched to a gene. Germline V gives CDR1 SGHRS, CDR2 YFSETQ. This clonotype was seen just once.

The chain has TRBV5-1 and TRBJ2-1, with 11 nucleotides matching TRBD2. Specimen: blood. The receptor's source is a man between 60 and 75 years old in good health. This CDR3 is CASSFPSGGSEEPYNEQFF. The CDR3 region has the DNA TGCGCCAGCAGCTTCCCTAGCGGGGGGTCCGAGGAACCCTACAATGAGCAGTTCTTC.